This is a list of T cell receptor beta chains from one sample in a study of blood T cell repertoires in COVID-19. Produced via immunoSEQ multiplex PCR; TCRdb's table is partial and in-frame only. The data show 200,000 to 250,000 clones, roughly 80% seen once. The specimen sequenced was PBMCs or T cells enriched from blood (not recorded which). The origin of the receptors is a man aged 55 to 70 who had recovered from COVID-19. CDR3s include the opening cysteine and the closing phenylalanine or tryptophan. A D gene is named only where the DNA matches it firmly. A clone size is listed for some rows: how often the clone was seen (once, few, many), or a class if it is expanded.

d_call	clone_size	v_call	j_call	cdr3_nt	cdr3_aa
NA	NA	TRBV20-1	TRBJ1-1	TGCAGTGCTAGTTGGGGGCCGGACAGCCTGAACACTGAAGCTTTCTTT	CSASWGPDSLNTEAFF
NA	NA	TRBV3-1/TRBV3-2	TRBJ1-1	TGTGCCAGCAGCCTCTCCCCTGACACTGAAGCTTTCTTT	CASSLSPDTEAFF
TRBD1	NA	TRBV29-1	TRBJ1-2	TGCAGCGTTGAAACACAGGGGGATAACTATGGCTACACCTTC	CSVETQGDNYGYTF
TRBD1	NA	TRBV28	TRBJ2-7	TGTGCCAGCAGCCAGGGACAGGTCCCCTTCTACGAGCAGTACTTC	CASSQGQVPFYEQYF
TRBD1	NA	TRBV30	TRBJ2-2	TGTGCCTGGACTTTGGGACAGGTGAACACCGGGGAGCTGTTTTTT	CAWTLGQVNTGELFF
TRBD1	NA	TRBV5-4	TRBJ2-7	TGTGCCACCACGAAAGACAGGGAGCTTTACGAGCAGTACTTC	CATTKDRELYEQYF
TRBD1	NA	TRBV10-3	TRBJ2-1	TGTGCCATCGGCAGGGGGTCCTACAATGAGCAGTTCTTC	CAIGRGSYNEQFF
NA	few	TRBV9	TRBJ2-2	TGTGCCAGCGGACCGGGACAAAACACCGGGGAGCTGTTTTTT	CASGPGQNTGELFF
TRBD2	NA	TRBV7-9	TRBJ2-1	TGTGCCAGCAGCCCGCCCGGTAGCGGGGACTACAATGAGCAGTTCTTC	CASSPPGSGDYNEQFF
NA	few	TRBV5-5	TRBJ1-2	TGTGCCAGCACCCCCGGTTTGTCACTTAACTATGGCTACACCTTC	CASTPGLSLNYGYTF
TRBD1	few	TRBV2	TRBJ1-6	TGTGCCACCCTGTGGGACAGGCCGTCACCCCTCCACTTT	CATLWDRPSPLHF
TRBD1	few	TRBV11-2	TRBJ1-6	TGTGCCAGCAGCTTCTTTGGGGGACAGTATAATTCACCCCTCCACTTT	CASSFFGGQYNSPLHF
NA	NA	TRBV18	TRBJ2-3	TGTGCCAGCTCCCTGGACAGAACCAGCTTCGGTACGCAGTATTTT	CASSLDRTSFGTQYF
NA	NA	TRBV7-9	TRBJ2-2	TGTGCCAGCAGCTTCCGACAGACAAACACCGGGGAGCTGTTTTTT	CASSFRQTNTGELFF
NA	few	TRBV3-1/TRBV3-2	TRBJ1-1	TGTGCCAGCAGCTTTAACACGGGGGACGGGGGCACTGAAGCTTTCTTT	CASSFNTGDGGTEAFF